The source of this TCR beta chain is a study of T cells after yellow fever vaccination. TCRdb passed the 5' RACE reads through MiXCR, listing each CDR3 protein once. The profile shows more than 300,000 distinct CDR3 sequences, 6.8% of them singletons. Regarding the study as a whole: Subsequent to the booster, the majority of primary-vaccination clones reappeared (96% CD4, 80% to 90% CD8).

Germline-derived CDR1 and CDR2 are SGHRS and YFSETQ. J was trimmed by 0 bases and V by 0 bases; bases with no gene match: 3. The CDR3 is 16 amino acids. This clonotype was seen more than once but under ten times. Its antigen is undetermined. The material sequenced was PBMCs, taken 45 days after the first yellow fever vaccination. This sequence joins TRBV5-1 and TRBJ2-3, with 8 nucleotides matching TRBD1. The source is a man between 18 and 35 years old who received the YFV17D yellow fever vaccine. The CDR3 sequence is CASSLGQGRSTDTQYF. The CDR3 bases are TGCGCCAGCAGCTTGGGACAGGGGAGGAGCACAGATACGCAGTATTTT.